This entry concerns a single T cell receptor beta chain. Its antigen is not known. Time point denoted: patch test 1, 2 weeks after DPC sensitization. Described treatment: therapeutic diphenylcyclopropenone sensitization with weekly scalp DPC. This sample is part of a study of human T cells and chemical hapten exposure. Overall study context: Each patch test put 0.01% DPC on the upper back, and results were read at 6 days. Study findings and constraints: Donors' alopecia may make their immune response differ from healthy people's.

The CDR3 consists of 14 residues. After removal of 6 bases from V and 2 bases from J, the junction contained 2 bases not matched to a gene. The germline V gene encodes CDR1 SNHLY and CDR2 FYNNEI. Authors' data handling: From about 22,000 to 700,000 TCRs were found per sample, with a median of 95,638. TCRdb itself ran the RACE reads through MiXCR, one entry per CDR3 protein. None of the V and J calls come from the authors' own analysis; TCRdb made them. The table has roughly 180,000 distinct CDR3 sequences, more than 14% seen once. V is TRBV2 and J is TRBJ1-3; TRBD1 matches at 9 bases. This receptor was obtained from a woman aged 25 to 45 with alopecia areata. Some clones in this sample may be carry-over from other donors' samples. The sequenced sample was whole blood, obtained in connection with sensitization to the hapten diphenylcyclopropenone (DPC). The CDR3 spells CASRGQGPGNTIYF. CDR3 nucleotide sequence: TGTGCCAGCAGGGGACAGGGCCCTGGAAACACCATATATTTT.